Presented here are 8 T cell receptor beta chains from one specimen sequenced in a study of blood T cell repertoires in COVID-19. TCRdb keeps only in-frame clones here, not all; method: immunoSEQ multiplex PCR. The sample contains more than 90,000 clones, roughly 79% of which appear only once. The specimen was peripheral blood. The receptors were sampled from a woman older than 75 with acute or convalescent COVID-19.

The chain has TRBV4-1 and TRBJ2-5, with 9 bases identical to TRBD2. The germline V gene encodes CDR1 MGHRA and CDR2 YSYEKL. Trimming removed 0 bases from V and 4 bases from J; junction bases left unmatched: 9. This CDR3 comprises 17 residues. The CDR3 spells CASSQDRGDSGGETQYF. DNA for the CDR3: TGCGCCAGCAGCCAAGACAGGGGGGATAGCGGGGGAGAGACCCAGTACTTC.

This clone was recorded once. The gene calls are TRBV11-3 and TRBJ1-1, with D tentatively TRBD1 (6 bases). The length of the CDR3 is 12 residues. Trimming pared 5 bases from V and 6 bases from J, leaving 10 bases between. Germline assignment: CDR1 SGHNT and CDR2 YENEEA. DNA for the CDR3: TGTGCCAGCAGCCCCGGGACATCTGAAGCTTTCTTT. Its translation: CASSPGTSEAFF.

The gene calls are TRBV4-2 and TRBJ2-1; the match to TRBD2 covers 10 bases. The CDR3 length is 15 residues. The V gene end was trimmed by 4 bases and the J gene end by 3 bases; junction bases not matched to a gene: 3. In germline, CDR1 is LGHNA, CDR2 YNFKEQ. CDR3 sequence: CASSLWTSGYNEQFF. DNA for the CDR3: TGTGCCAGCAGCCTTTGGACTAGCGGCTACAATGAGCAGTTCTTC.

The chain has TRBV3-1 (or the pseudogene TRBV3-2) and TRBJ2-2; 7 bases align to TRBD2. CDR1 and CDR2 (germline): LGHDT, YNNKEL (reference sequence). The CDR3 runs to 16 residues. Germline trimming cut 0 bases from V and 3 bases from J; bases unmatched to any gene: 4. In DNA, the CDR3 is TGTGCCAGCAGCCAAGAGCGCGGGGGTTACACCGGGGAGCTGTTTTTT. Amino acids: CASSQERGGYTGELFF.

V and J are TRBV12-5 and TRBJ2-2; D perhaps matches TRBD1 (5 bases). V dropped 0 bases and J dropped 4 bases, with 18 bases sitting between them. Germline CDR1 is LGHNT and CDR2 is FRNRAP. The CDR3 is made up of 18 amino acids. The CDR3 sequence is CASGLVRVGRGGTGELFF. The CDR3 region has the DNA TGTGCTAGTGGTTTGGTACGGGTGGGTAGGGGTGGCACCGGGGAGCTGTTTTTT.

The rearrangement joins TRBV3-1 (or the pseudogene TRBV3-2) to TRBJ1-3; D is unresolved. This CDR3 is built from 14 residues. Germline CDR1 and CDR2: LGHDT and YNNKEL (reference sequence). Trimming shortened V by 0 bases and J by 3 bases, and 6 bases separated the two germline ends. Here the CDR3 reads CASSQDPGGNTIYF. CDR3 bases: TGTGCCAGCAGCCAAGATCCGGGTGGAAACACCATATATTTT.

This clone was seen only once. The chain recombines TRBV4-1 with TRBJ2-7; 13 nucleotides align to TRBD2. With 3 bases clipped from V and 3 bases from J, the junction kept 5 bases outside the gene matches. Germline CDR1 and CDR2: MGHRA and YSYEKL. The CDR3 has 16 residues. The CDR3 coding sequence is TGCGCCAGCAGCCACGAAGGACTAGCGGGGGTCTACGAGCAGTACTTC. Residues: CASSHEGLAGVYEQYF.

This clone has just a few counts. The chain joins TRBV5-1 to TRBJ1-1; D is unresolved. The CDR3 totals 14 residues. V was clipped by 3 bases and J by 1 base, with 10 bases between them. Germline V CDR1 and CDR2: SGHRS, YFSETQ. CDR3 amino acids: CASSSGLWNTEAFF. CDR3 DNA: TGCGCCAGCAGCTCCGGACTGTGGAACACTGAAGCTTTCTTT.